The sequence of this TCR beta chain was determined in a study of T cell responses to AZD1222 COVID-19 vaccine. Findings and caveats of the study: Baseline testing showed seropositivity in only five to seven AZD1222 recipients. The donor group comprised mostly white British people and more females; the analysis possibly underestimated clonal diversity.

Of note for this clone: Its specificity is unknown.

Sequencing used immunoSEQ multiplex PCR; TCRdb keeps in-frame clones, though not all of them. This table holds about 150,000 clones, approximately 94% found once. The CDR3 runs 18 residues. The V gene's germline CDR1 is SGHRS and CDR2 YFSETQ. Trimming removed 2 bases from V and 7 bases from J; junction bases left unmatched: 18. The specimen comprised peripheral blood, sampled on day 0 of AZD1222 vaccination. The J gene is TRBJ1-1, the V gene TRBV5-1; the match to TRBD1 covers 9 bases. The clonotype comes from an adult in good health. The CDR3 protein is CASSLPGFETGGSGEAFF. In DNA, the CDR3 is TGCGCCAGCAGCTTACCCGGATTCGAGACAGGGGGTAGTGGTGAAGCTTTCTTT.